The TCR beta chain under discussion was sequenced for a study of blood T cells in healthy people across ages. Per germline, CDR1 DFQATT and CDR2 SNEGSKA (reference sequence). The CDR3 runs 15 residues. Trimming took 6 bases from V and 4 from J; bases not matched to a gene: 12. General study results and limits: Changes in expanded clonotypes were possibly confounded, as the CMV status of donors was unknown.

Approximately 10 milliliters was the volume of peripheral blood drawn from each donor. Alongside a J-beta primer mix, a sample-barcoded 5' primer served in a second PCR lasting about 7 to 12 cycles. TCRdb independently ran MiXCR on the 5' RACE reads; one entry per CDR3 protein. The sample has around 1,600,000 distinct CDR3 sequences; 35% to 45% are singletons. This clonotype was seen more than once but under ten times. Its antigen is undetermined. V gene TRBV20-1 combines with J gene TRBJ2-7, with 10 positions matching TRBD2. The receptor's source is a young woman in good health. Specimen: blood. The CDR3 here is CSAYPLAGDSYEQYF. As DNA, the CDR3 is TGCAGTGCCTACCCCCTAGCGGGAGACTCATACGAGCAGTACTTC.